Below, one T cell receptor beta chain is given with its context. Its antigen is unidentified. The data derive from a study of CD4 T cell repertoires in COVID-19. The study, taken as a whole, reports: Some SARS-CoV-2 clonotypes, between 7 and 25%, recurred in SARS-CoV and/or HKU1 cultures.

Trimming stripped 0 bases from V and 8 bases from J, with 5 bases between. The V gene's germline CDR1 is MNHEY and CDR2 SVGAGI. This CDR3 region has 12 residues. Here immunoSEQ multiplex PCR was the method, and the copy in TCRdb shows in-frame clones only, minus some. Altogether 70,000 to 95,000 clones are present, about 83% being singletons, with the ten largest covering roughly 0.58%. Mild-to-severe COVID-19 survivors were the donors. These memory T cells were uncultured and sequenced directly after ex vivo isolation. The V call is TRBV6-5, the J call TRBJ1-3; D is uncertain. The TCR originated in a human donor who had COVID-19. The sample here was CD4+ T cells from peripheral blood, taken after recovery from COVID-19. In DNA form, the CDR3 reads TGTGCCAGCAGTTACTCTATTGACACCATATATTTT. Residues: CASSYSIDTIYF.